This TCR beta chain was sequenced for a study of blood T cell repertoires in COVID-19. Study as a whole: Sample material is recorded as cDNA or gDNA derived from T cells, B-cell-depleted T cells, or PBMCs.

Under the authors' procedure: Researchers report that nucleated cell counts were estimated from reference gene primer amplification. The assay was immunoSEQ multiplex PCR, and TCRdb's table has in-frame clones only and misses some. V and J calls and clone size are as listed in that table; D and trimming were resolved from the DNA. The table includes 200,000 to 250,000 clones, approximately 82% detected once. The CDR3 covers 16 residues. Per the germline V gene, CDR1 is KGHDR and CDR2 is SFDVKD. V dropped 3 bases and J dropped 7; count of bases not matched to a gene: 3. V usage is TRBV24-1 and J usage is TRBJ2-1; 15 nucleotides align to TRBD2. What was sequenced was peripheral blood. The TCR sequence derives from an elderly woman with acute or convalescent COVID-19. Here the CDR3 reads CATSDPGTSGRNEQFF. The CDR3 DNA reads as TGTGCCACCAGTGATCCCGGGACTAGCGGGAGGAATGAGCAGTTCTTC.